The 12 T cell receptor beta chains listed next were all sequenced from one sample in a study of cytomegalovirus exposure and HLA in healthy donors. The PCR was carried out with 60 Vbeta primers and 13 Jbeta primers. The data were produced by immunoSEQ multiplex PCR, yet TCRdb's version contains in-frame clones alone and is incomplete. The data show about 180,000 clones, roughly 79% seen once. The sequenced sample was PBMCs. These receptors were obtained from a woman aged 18-29 years in good health and CMV-seropositive.

The rearrangement uses TRBV19 and TRBJ2-7; 9 bases map to TRBD2. CDR1 is LNHDA, CDR2 SQIVND, per germline (reference sequence). Unmatched junction bases numbered 7, after V lost 5 bases and J lost 5 bases. There are 14 residues in the CDR3. The CDR3 bases are TGTGCCAGTAGTGCGACCGGGACTAGCAACGAGCAGTACTTC. Translation gives CASSATGTSNEQYF. The full variable domain, in which reference TRBV19 and TRBJ2-7 provide the parts outside the CDR3, is DGGITQSPKYLFRKEGQNVTLSCEQNLNHDAMYWYRQDPGQGLRLIYYSQIVNDFQKGDIAEGYSVSREKKESFPLTVTSAQKNPTAFYLCASSATGTSNEQYFGPGTRLTVT.

The rearrangement uses TRBV5-6 and TRBJ2-3; D may be TRBD2 (5 bases). V lost 6 bases to trimming and J lost 3 bases, with 14 bases between them. This CDR3 is built from 14 residues. Germline V CDR1 and CDR2: SGHDT, YYEEEE. CDR3 protein: CASTYIAGTDTQYF. The CDR3 DNA reads TGTGCCAGCACCTATATTGCGGGTACAGATACGCAGTATTTT.

Comments on this clone: Here the CDR3 omits its conserved ending phenylalanine or tryptophan, so a read error is the likely source. The chain joins TRBV6-5 to TRBJ2-7, with 7 nucleotides matching TRBD1. The CDR3 contains 15 residues. The V gene's germline CDR1 is MNHEY and CDR2 SVGAGI. J gave up 0 bases and V 5 bases, and 7 bases lay outside the gene matches. CDR3 nucleotides: TGTGCCAGCAGTACCGACAGGGTATCCTCCTACGAGCAGTACCTC. Amino acid sequence: CASSTDRVSSYEQYL.

This clone was counted a few times. V is TRBV15 and J is TRBJ2-7; TRBD1 agrees at 12 bases. This CDR3 comprises 14 residues. Looked up from germline, CDR1 is LNHNV and CDR2 is YYDKDF (reference sequence). The junction had 4 bases not matched to a gene; V was cut back by 8 bases and J by 2 bases. CDR3 bases: TGTGCCACCGGAGGGACAGGGGGCCCCTACGAGCAGTACTTC. Translated: CATGGTGGPYEQYF. The complete variable domain, with remaining parts taken from reference TRBV15 and TRBJ2-7, reads DAMVIQNPRYQVTQFGKPVTLSCSQTLNHNVMYWYQQKSSQAPKLLFHYYDKDFNNEADTPDNFQSRRPNTSFCFLDIRSPGLGDTAMYLCATGGTGGPYEQYFGPGTRLTVT.

In its sample, this clone was seen once. The chain combines TRBV7-2 with TRBJ2-7; a possible D gene is TRBD1 (7 bases). The CDR3 runs 14 residues. Per germline, CDR1 SGHTA and CDR2 FQGNSA. The V and J ends lost 5 bases and 4 bases respectively, with 15 bases between them. The CDR3 loop reads CASSPDRAGYEQYF. The CDR3 DNA reads as TGTGCCAGCAGCCCAGACAGGGCGGGGTACGAGCAGTACTTC.

The chain carries TRBV6-1 and TRBJ2-3; D perhaps matches TRBD1 (5 bases). Germline CDR1 is MNHNS and CDR2 is SASEGT. The V gene lost 2 bases and the J gene lost 0 bases, with 12 bases spanning the gap. The CDR3 has 16 amino acids. The CDR3 loop reads CASSESRQPSTDTQYF. The DNA of the CDR3 is TGTGCCAGCAGTGAATCCCGACAGCCTAGCACAGATACGCAGTATTTT.

The V and J genes are TRBV20-1 and TRBJ1-4; D is unclear. CDR1 and CDR2 from the germline V gene are DFQATT and SNEGSKA (reference sequence). There are 10 residues in the CDR3. Trimming removed 5 bases at V and 8 bases at J, with 6 bases between. The CDR3 DNA sequence: TGCAGTGCTCGGGAAGAAAAACTGTTTTTT. Translating it yields CSAREEKLFF.

The V and J genes are TRBV6-5 and TRBJ1-4, with D hard to call. This CDR3 is built from 13 residues. From germline, CDR1 is MNHEY and CDR2 SVGAGI. The V end was cut by 6 bases, the J end by 14 bases, with 19 bases between. CDR3 loop: CASSPNGGSHLFF. CDR3 nucleotides: TGTGCCAGCAGCCCCAATGGCGGGTCCCACCTGTTTTTT.

V is TRBV5-4 and J is TRBJ2-1, with 7 bases matching TRBD1. After removal of 4 bases from V and 6 bases from J, the junction contained 10 bases not matched to a gene. The germline gives CDR1 SGHNT, CDR2 YYREEE (reference sequence). This CDR3 contains 15 residues. CDR3 sequence reads: CASSTPQGIFNEQFF. The DNA of the CDR3 is TGTGCCAGCAGCACCCCACAGGGGATCTTCAATGAGCAGTTCTTC.

The chain recombines TRBV11-2 with TRBJ2-7, with TRBD2 matching over 7 bases. V was clipped by 5 bases and J by 2 bases; unmatched bases: 6. The CDR3 is 14 amino acids. CDR1 and CDR2 (germline): SGHAT, FQNNGV. This CDR3 is CASSHSGLAYEQYF. The DNA for the CDR3 is TGTGCCAGCAGCCACTCAGGACTAGCCTACGAGCAGTACTTC.

The chain couples TRBV7-9 to TRBJ1-1; 10 positions agree with TRBD1. With 4 bases clipped from V and 5 bases from J, the junction kept 13 bases outside the gene matches. Germline values: CDR1 SEHNR, CDR2 FQNEAQ (reference sequence). The CDR3 length is 17 residues. CDR3 in amino acids: CASSSLLRTGGRTEAFF. CDR3 DNA sequence: TGTGCCAGCAGCTCTCTACTCAGGACAGGGGGGAGGACTGAAGCTTTCTTT.

This sequence joins TRBV7-2 and TRBJ1-3, with D perhaps TRBD1 (6 bases). Per the germline V gene, CDR1 is SGHTA and CDR2 is FQGNSA. Trimming removed 5 bases from V and 2 bases from J, with 13 bases in between. The CDR3 loop spans 15 amino acids. The CDR3 spells CASSSYWTAGNTIYF. The CDR3 DNA follows: TGTGCCAGCAGCAGCTACTGGACAGCTGGAAACACCATATATTTT.